This record looks at one TCR beta chain sequence and its context. This clonotype was detected many times. There is no known antigen for this receptor. No base quality information exists; no much larger clone differs at one position. This entry comes from a study of prognosis after radiotherapy for stage I lung cancer (dated by TCRdb to about 2021). For the wider study: Around 19 stage I NSCLC patients were enrolled in Nanjing, China, between 2018 and early 2019. Around 15 patients had newly diagnosed primary stage I lung tumors, and about 5 had oligometastatic NSCLC after surgical resection of the primary tumor. All patients were regarded as medically inoperable, because of comorbidities in 11 to 12 patients and refusal of surgery in 7 or 8 patients. The cohort included about a dozen men and more than 5 women, with a median age of around 70 years and a range of roughly 53 to 90 years. On tumor histology, roughly 11 patients had adenocarcinoma and more than 5 had squamous cell carcinoma. Using image-guided IMRT or VMAT, SBRT was delivered in 3 to 5 fractions at a biologically effective dose of at least 100 Gy. Concurrent therapy was not administered to any patient alongside SBRT. Distant metastases were developed by four of the 19 patients after SBRT, at a median of around seven months, whereas no significant progression was observed in the other 15 patients. The study profiled peripheral blood TCR beta repertoires from stage I NSCLC patients before and after stereotactic body radiotherapy and related them to distant failure. The study took one blood sample before SBRT and one after SBRT from each of around 19 patients and sequenced all 40 or so samples.

All patients had node-negative disease on CT and PET/CT, and none had a history of other malignancies or had previously received chemotherapy or radiotherapy. Roughly 5.9 milliliters of peripheral venous blood were drawn into EDTA tubes at each of two time points. PBMCs were isolated by Ficoll-Paque Plus density-gradient centrifugation. Immediately after collection, samples were stored at -80 degrees C until analysis. The TCR beta CDR3 region was amplified from genomic DNA by two rounds of multiplex PCR. In the first round of PCR, primers specific to each TRBV and TRBJ gene were used, and the primer sequences are filed in Chinese patent CN105087789A. Universal primers were used in the second PCR round. The Roche High Pure PCR Template Preparation Kit was used to extract genomic DNA from frozen PBMCs. An Illumina HiSeq 3000 was used to sequence the libraries paired-end with 151 bp reads. The paper's data handling went like this. CutAdapt was used to discard raw reads that did not contain the multiplex PCR primer sequences. PEAR was used to merge high-quality paired reads into contigs. MiXCR assigned TRB V, D and J gene segments to each contig by aligning to reference sequences. CDR3 sequences were clustered by base quality and sequence similarity to remove sequencing errors. Shannon entropy, normalized by the natural log of the productive TCR sequence number, served as the measure of diversity. Clonality was defined as one minus Shannon entropy divided by the natural log of the number of unique clonotypes. The Youden index of ROC curves was used to select progression-free survival cut-offs for repertoire metrics, and analyses were performed in R 3.5.3. TCRdb handled the public reads itself, with Q25 trimming in fastp and clone calling in MiXCR, and kept productive beta chains. Under each unique CDR3 protein, matching rows form one entry showing the most common genes and DNA. The V and J calls, along with clone size, are taken from TCRdb and not from the paper's own processing. The sample records over 30,000 distinct CDR3 sequences, about 24% of which are singletons. The top ten hold under 30% of the sample.

CDR1 and CDR2, per the germline V gene (reference sequence), are GTSNPN and SVGIG. The CDR3 numbers 16 residues from cysteine through phenylalanine. Of all the DNA, just the CDR3 is kept, 48 bases in frame from base 1. Trimming costs V 2 bases and J 3 bases, and their ends lie 17 bases apart. The research as a whole found: After SBRT, the count of unique TCR clones dropped from a median of roughly 9,300 beforehand to approximately 7,100 afterward (Wilcoxon paired P=0.011). Post-SBRT Shannon entropy and its change from baseline were lower in patients who developed distant metastases; baseline Shannon entropy was not associated with metastases. Whether the expanded TCR clones were tumor-specific was not determined. Differences by metastasis status were reportedly seen in TRBV and TRBJ usage frequencies, involving two V genes at baseline and, after SBRT, under ten V genes and two J genes. The small cohort and short follow-up limited the study, so independent validation of the findings is needed. All reported P values were unadjusted for multiple comparisons.

The chain uses TRBV30 and TRBJ2-1; perhaps TRBD2 is the D gene, with 6 bases matching. The sequence was collected from a donor of 50 years or more with non-small cell lung cancer. The source material was PBMCs, sampled before or after stereotactic body radiation therapy (not recorded which). The DNA sequence follows: TGTGCCTGGAGTCAAGGGGTTGCGGGATTCTACAATGAGCAGTTCTTC. It specifies CAWSQGVAGFYNEQFF.